This is a list of T cell receptor beta chains from one sample in a study of cytotoxic CD8 clonotypes in ibrutinib-treated CLL. Libraries were prepared by immunoSEQ multiplex PCR; TCRdb keeps only in-frame clonotypes and omits some of them. The table records about 130,000 clones, less than 90% of them present only once. Sequencing was performed on PBMCs, taken after 24 months of ibrutinib treatment. All receptors come from a human donor with chronic lymphocytic leukemia. Both conserved end residues are part of each CDR3. A D gene is named only where the DNA matches it firmly. Clone size appears in some rows only: once, few, many, or a class for an expanded clone.

V gene	J gene	D gene	clone size	CDR3 DNA	CDR3 protein
TRBV5-8	TRBJ1-1	.	.	TGTGCCAGCCCCCGCGCGGTATGGGAGGACACTGAAGCTTTCTTT	CASPRAVWEDTEAFF
TRBV5-1	TRBJ1-5	TRBD1	.	TGCGCCAGCAGCGTAGACAGGGGAGGACAGCCCCAGCATTTT	CASSVDRGGQPQHF
TRBV7-2	TRBJ2-7	.	.	TGTGCCAGCAGCTTGTGGCGTAACTCCTACGAGCAGTACTTC	CASSLWRNSYEQYF
TRBV6-5	TRBJ1-1	.	.	TGTGCCAGCACCCGCCTACAGGGAAGCACTGAAGCTTTCTTT	CASTRLQGSTEAFF
TRBV28	TRBJ2-3	TRBD2	.	TGTGCCACTTCGGGACTAGTGAGCACAGATACGCAGTATTTT	CATSGLVSTDTQYF
TRBV7-2	TRBJ1-6	TRBD1	.	TGTGCCAGCAGATTCTCGGGACAGCTAAATTCACCCCTCCACTTT	CASRFSGQLNSPLHF
TRBV19	TRBJ1-4	.	.	TGTGCCAGTAGTATTACAGGGTGGACGGGTCTTAATGAAAAACTGTTTTTT	CASSITGWTGLNEKLFF
TRBV6-5	TRBJ2-5	.	.	TGTGCCAGCAGTTACGGGGCCCAGGGCGGGGAGACCCAGTACTTC	CASSYGAQGGETQYF
TRBV28	TRBJ2-7	TRBD2	.	TGTGCCAGCAGCCGGGCCGGGACTAGGGACTACGAGCAGTACTTC	CASSRAGTRDYEQYF
TRBV29-1	TRBJ1-2	.	.	TGCAGCGTTGAACGGCAGCCCTCTAACTATGGCTACACCTTC	CSVERQPSNYGYTF
TRBV4-3	TRBJ2-5	TRBD2	once	TGCGCCAGCAGCCAAGGGCGGGGGGACCAAGAGACCCAGTACTTC	CASSQGRGDQETQYF
TRBV5-1	TRBJ2-7	TRBD1	.	TGCGCCAGCAGCGGGGGACAGGACTACGAGCAGTACTTC	CASSGGQDYEQYF
TRBV5-6	TRBJ2-2	.	.	TGTGCCAGCAGCTTGGACTACACCGGGGAGCTGTTTTTT	CASSLDYTGELFF
TRBV6-1	TRBJ1-5	.	once	TGTGCCAGCGTTTTGGGTCCCAATCAGCCCCAGCATTTT	CASVLGPNQPQHF
TRBV6-6	TRBJ1-4	.	.	TGTGCCAGCAGAGGACCTGCTAATGAAAAACTGTTTTTT	CASRGPANEKLFF
TRBV20-1	TRBJ2-3	.	.	TGCAGTGCCTCCCACGAAGATACGCAGTATTTT	CSASHEDTQYF
TRBV9	TRBJ1-2	.	.	TGTGCCAGCAGCGTAGATGAGGGATTAGGTTATGGCTACACCTTC	CASSVDEGLGYGYTF
TRBV19	TRBJ2-5	TRBD1	.	TGTGCCAGTAGCGCGGACAGGGGGAGAGAGACCCAGTACTTC	CASSADRGRETQYF
TRBV5-6	TRBJ2-2	TRBD2	once	TGTGCCAGCAGCTTTCCGGGACTAGCGGGGGGTACCGGGGAGCTGTTTTTT	CASSFPGLAGGTGELFF
TRBV7-2	TRBJ2-5	TRBD2	.	TGTGCCAGCAGCTTAGTTGCGGGGGTCCAAGAGACCCAGTACTTC	CASSLVAGVQETQYF
TRBV10-3	TRBJ2-1	.	.	TGTGCCATCAGTGCTTCAGGGCGGGGTGGCAATGAGCAGTTCTTC	CAISASGRGGNEQFF
TRBV30	TRBJ2-1	.	.	TGTGCCTGGAGTGGGGGGCCCAACAATGAGCAGTTCTTC	CAWSGGPNNEQFF
TRBV7-9	TRBJ1-2	.	few	TGTGCCAGCAGCCGAGGGGGGTATTATGGCTACACCTTC	CASSRGGYYGYTF
TRBV6-6	TRBJ2-3	TRBD2	.	TGTGCCAGCAGTTACCCGACTAGCCTAGACACAGATACGCAGTATTTT	CASSYPTSLDTDTQYF
TRBV7-8	TRBJ2-7	TRBD1	.	TGTGCCAGCAGCCAGTCAGGGGGCCCCAGCCCCTACGAGCAGTACTTC	CASSQSGGPSPYEQYF
TRBV6-6	TRBJ2-3	.	.	TGTGCCAGCAGCCCTACTACTACGGGAGATACGCAGTATTTT	CASSPTTTGDTQYF
TRBV5-6	TRBJ1-2	.	.	TGTGCCAGCAGCTTAGGTGTTACCCCCCCCACCTTC	CASSLGVTPPTF
TRBV7-6	TRBJ2-7	TRBD1	.	TGTGCCAGCAGCGTCCAACCGGGACAGGGGTCCTACGAGCAGTACTTC	CASSVQPGQGSYEQYF
TRBV27	TRBJ2-2	.	.	TGTGCCAGCAGTACCCAATCAGGGGAAGCCGGGGAGCTGTTTTTT	CASSTQSGEAGELFF
TRBV30	TRBJ2-3	TRBD1	.	TGTGCCTGGAGTGTACCAGGGGGCCGGAGCACAGATACGCAGTATTTT	CAWSVPGGRSTDTQYF
TRBV25-1	TRBJ1-4	.	.	TGTGCCAGCAGTGAAGGGGGCTACAGGGACGAAAAACTGTTTTTT	CASSEGGYRDEKLFF
TRBV6-1	TRBJ1-2	.	.	TGTGCCAGCAGTGAAATGATAACGGCTAACTATGGCTACACCTTC	CASSEMITANYGYTF
TRBV5-6	TRBJ1-2	TRBD1	.	TGTGCCAGCAACTTACAGGGACAGCTCTATGGCTACACCTTC	CASNLQGQLYGYTF
TRBV5-1	TRBJ2-1	.	.	TGCGCCAGTGGGGAGAGGTCCTACAATGAGCAGTTCTTC	CASGERSYNEQFF
TRBV30	TRBJ1-3	.	.	TGTGCCTGGAGGGGGCCTGGAAACACCATATATTTT	CAWRGPGNTIYF
TRBV7-2	TRBJ2-5	TRBD1	.	TGTGCCAGCAGCTCTGGACAGGTGCAAGAGACCCAGTACTTC	CASSSGQVQETQYF
TRBV9	TRBJ1-3	.	.	TGTGCCAGCAGCGTAGCCCCCGACGGCTCTGGAAACACCATATATTTT	CASSVAPDGSGNTIYF
TRBV27	TRBJ2-7	TRBD1	.	TGTGCCAGCAGTTGGAGCACCGGGACAGGGATCGGCTACGAGCAGTACTTC	CASSWSTGTGIGYEQYF
TRBV6-6	TRBJ2-5	TRBD2	.	TGTGCCAGCAAAGCAGCGGGGGGCATCCAAGAGACCCAGTACTTC	CASKAAGGIQETQYF
TRBV19	TRBJ2-3	.	.	TGTGCCAGTACGAGTGGTGATACGCAGTATTTT	CASTSGDTQYF
TRBV23-1	TRBJ1-3	TRBD1	.	TGCGCCAGACCCCCAGACGGACAGGGCTTTTGGTGCTCTGGAAACACCATATATTTT	CARPPDGQGFWCSGNTIYF